The T cell receptor beta chain under discussion was sequenced for a study of T cell repertoires in cytomegalovirus infection. Study at large: Based on public TCR beta signatures, there were indications of CMV infection and of a matching HLA type. Study-wide findings and caveats: There were carriers of CMV plus the relevant HLA, and cumulative public TCR beta family frequency identified them.

This CDR3 region has 15 residues. Germline CDR1 SQVTM, CDR2 ANQGSEA. V was shortened by 0 bases and J by 8 bases, with 17 bases between the two germline ends. This clonotype was detected only a few times. What it binds is unknown. TCRdb fed the reads into MiXCR, producing one record per CDR3 protein. The sample lists 150,000 to 200,000 distinct CDR3 sequences, roughly 30% occurring once. This sequence joins TRBV29-1 and TRBJ2-1; D ambiguous. Sequenced sample: PBMCs. The origin of this receptor is a human donor in good health (CMV status not recorded). Some clones in this sample may be carry-over from other donors' samples. CDR3 in amino acids: CSVEDLRLPNDEQFF. DNA of the CDR3: TGCAGCGTTGAAGATCTTCGGCTCCCGAACGATGAGCAGTTCTTC.